Below are 29 T cell receptor beta chains sequenced from a single sample in a study of identical twins. TCRdb reprocessed the 5' RACE reads with MiXCR, giving one entry per CDR3 protein. This sample has about 240,000 distinct CDR3 sequences, with roughly a tenth found just once. Sequencing input: memory T cells sorted from blood. The receptors derive from a middle-aged man in good health.

The chain is built from TRBV5-1 and TRBJ2-7, with TRBD1 matching 8 bases. The J segment lost 6 bases and the V segment lost 4 bases, leaving 9 bases of the junction unmatched. The CDR3 length is 14 residues. From germline, CDR1 is SGHRS and CDR2 YFSETQ. The CDR3 here is CASSPSGTGGEQYF. The CDR3 DNA reads as TGCGCCAGCAGCCCCTCCGGGACAGGCGGCGAGCAGTACTTC. The variable domain in full, completed from reference TRBV5-1 and TRBJ2-7, reads KAGVTQTPRYLIKTRGQQVTLSCSPISGHRSVSWYQQTPGQGLQFLFEYFSETQRNKGNFPGRFSGRQFSNSRSEMNVSTLELGDSALYLCASSPSGTGGEQYFGPGTRLTVT.

This clonotype was observed many times. The rearrangement joins TRBV30 to TRBJ2-2; D is perhaps TRBD1 (5 bases). The CDR3 is made up of 14 amino acids. In germline, CDR1 is GTSNPN, CDR2 SVGIG (reference sequence). V shed 3 bases and J shed 5 bases, with 13 bases lying between them. The CDR3 sequence is CAWSFYSGTGELFF. The DNA for the CDR3 is TGTGCCTGGAGCTTCTACTCAGGGACCGGGGAGCTGTTTTTT.

This clonotype was seen a handful of times. The V call is TRBV5-1, the J call TRBJ1-2; 7 bases match TRBD1. CDR1 is SGHRS and CDR2 is YFSETQ in the germline V gene. Germline trimming cut 4 bases from V and 4 bases from J; bases unmatched to any gene: 4. This CDR3 contains 13 residues. CDR3 in amino acids: CASSVTGSYGYTF. The CDR3 nucleotides are TGCGCCAGCAGCGTGACAGGGTCCTATGGCTACACCTTC.

This clonotype was detected a few times. The V call is TRBV12-3 or TRBV12-4, the J call TRBJ1-2; D remains unclear. The CDR3 runs 13 residues. Trimming left V 3 bases short and J 4 bases short, with 9 bases between. The CDR3 loop reads CASSLSSTYGYTF. The CDR3 DNA sequence: TGTGCCAGCAGTTTGTCTTCGACCTATGGCTACACCTTC.

This clonotype was observed a handful of times. The genes are TRBV4-1 and TRBJ2-1; D gene ambiguous. This CDR3 is 14 amino acids long. Trimming removed 1 base at V and 8 bases at J, with 12 bases between. Germline V gives CDR1 MGHRA, CDR2 YSYEKL. The CDR3 region has the DNA TGCGCCAGCAGCCAAGTGGCAGGAGTATATGAGCAGTTCTTC. Encoded protein: CASSQVAGVYEQFF.

The rearrangement uses TRBV4-2 and TRBJ1-6, with 12 bases aligning to TRBD1. Germline values: CDR1 LGHNA, CDR2 YNFKEQ. With 8 bases clipped from V and 12 bases from J, the junction kept 11 bases outside the gene matches. CDR3 length equals 15 residues. CDR3 DNA: TGTGCCAGCTCCAAGGAGGGGACAGGGGGCCAACCCCTCCACTTT. As protein: CASSKEGTGGQPLHF.

This clonotype was observed many times. This chain joins TRBV5-6 and TRBJ2-7; 7 nucleotides agree with TRBD1. CDR1 is SGHDT and CDR2 is YYEEEE in the germline V gene. The CDR3 is 16 amino acids. J lost 5 bases, V lost 4 bases, and 15 bases had no gene match. This chain's CDR3 is CASSVLRQGNSDEQYF. DNA of the CDR3: TGTGCCAGCAGCGTCCTTCGACAGGGAAATTCGGACGAGCAGTACTTC.

There are many counts of this clonotype. V gene TRBV4-3 combines with J gene TRBJ1-1, with D perhaps TRBD1 (6 bases). V was pared by 0 bases and J by 11 bases, with 13 bases between. The length of the CDR3 is 13 residues. The germline gives CDR1 LGHNA, CDR2 YSLEER. The CDR3 sequence is CASSQEVRGSAFF. The CDR3 bases are TGCGCCAGCAGCCAAGAGGTCAGGGGTTCGGCTTTCTTT.

This clonotype was observed a handful of times. A much larger clone lies a single base off, so this may be a read error. V is TRBV7-2 and J is TRBJ1-6; a weak D match, TRBD1 (5 bases). Trimming stripped 5 bases from V and 8 bases from J, with 19 bases between. Germline loops: CDR1 SGHTA, CDR2 FQGNSA. The CDR3 covers 16 residues. The CDR3 reads CASSLTPWGRDSPLHF. CDR3 DNA: TGTGCCAGCAGCCTTACCCCGTGGGGGAGGGATTCACCCCTCCACTTT.

This clonotype was observed at least ten times. This chain connects TRBV4-1 to TRBJ1-6; D is uncertain. CDR1 and CDR2 (germline): MGHRA, YSYEKL. Trimming pared 4 bases from V and 14 bases from J, leaving 12 bases between. The length of the CDR3 is 12 residues. The CDR3 here is CASSPTIGSLHF. DNA for the CDR3: TGCGCCAGCAGCCCCACTATCGGGTCCCTCCACTTT.

The sample holds many counts of this clonotype. The chain carries TRBV3-1 and TRBJ1-1; TRBD1 matches 8 bases. Per the germline V gene, CDR1 is LGHDT and CDR2 is YNNKEL (reference sequence). The CDR3 contains 15 residues. The junction had 7 bases not matched to a gene; V was cut back by 2 bases and J by 5 bases. The CDR3 spells CASSQIGQGNTEAFF. As DNA, the CDR3 is TGTGCCAGCAGCCAAATTGGACAGGGAAATACTGAAGCTTTCTTT.

This clonotype was counted at least ten times. The chain couples TRBV6-1 to TRBJ2-1; 12 bases agree with TRBD2. CDR1 is MNHNS and CDR2 is SASEGT in the germline V gene. V trimming: 5 bases; J trimming: 8 bases; junction bases outside the gene matches: 4. The CDR3 is made up of 14 amino acids. The CDR3 sequence is CASSKLAGGYEQFF. The CDR3 DNA reads TGTGCCAGCAGTAAACTAGCGGGGGGCTATGAGCAGTTCTTC.

The table lists this clonotype with many counts. This chain joins TRBV15 and TRBJ2-1; no clear D gene. CDR1 is LNHNV and CDR2 is YYDKDF in the germline V gene (reference sequence). The V end lost 2 bases, the J end lost 5 bases, and 7 bases lay between the germline ends. The CDR3 extends over 13 amino acids. CDR3 loop: CATSRTDNNEQFF. The DNA of the CDR3 is TGTGCCACCAGCAGAACCGATAACAATGAGCAGTTCTTC. The full variable domain, completed using reference TRBV15 and TRBJ2-1, is DAMVIQNPRYQVTQFGKPVTLSCSQTLNHNVMYWYQQKSSQAPKLLFHYYDKDFNNEADTPDNFQSRRPNTSFCFLDIRSPGLGDTAMYLCATSRTDNNEQFFGPGTRLTVL.

Only a few counts were recorded for this clonotype. The chain links TRBV4-2 to TRBJ1-1; D call uncertain. Trimming removed 3 bases at V and 1 base at J, with 9 bases between. Germline loops: CDR1 LGHNA, CDR2 YNFKEQ. The CDR3 is 14 amino acids. The CDR3 DNA is TGTGCCAGCAGCCACTACGGGGAGAACACTGAAGCTTTCTTT. Its protein is CASSHYGENTEAFF.

In its sample, this clonotype was seen a few times. V usage is TRBV28 and J usage is TRBJ1-2, with D perhaps matching TRBD1 (5 bases). Germline V gene data show CDR1 as MDHEN and CDR2 as SYDVKM. The CDR3 has 12 residues. V was trimmed by 6 bases and J by 5 bases, leaving 10 bases between them. The CDR3 sequence is CASRRQKYGYTF. In DNA form, the CDR3 reads TGTGCCAGCAGGCGACAGAAGTATGGCTACACCTTC.

This clonotype was observed a few times. The chain has TRBV5-1 and TRBJ1-1; D unclear. Germline V gene lookup returns CDR1 SGHRS and CDR2 YFSETQ. Trimming removed 0 bases at V and 0 bases at J, with 9 bases between. The CDR3 covers 15 residues. CDR3 nucleotides: TGCGCCAGCAGCTTGGCCGGCCTCATGAACACTGAAGCTTTCTTT. It specifies CASSLAGLMNTEAFF.

This clonotype has only a few counts. This chain links TRBV6-5 with TRBJ2-1; tentative D call: TRBD2 (6 bases). The CDR3 runs to 15 residues. Trimming shortened V by 4 bases and J by 6 bases, and 16 bases separated the two germline ends. CDR1 is MNHEY and CDR2 is SVGAGI in the germline V gene. The chain's CDR3 is CASSSLGGVFNEQFF. In nucleotides, the CDR3 is TGTGCCAGCAGTTCCCTTGGCGGGGTTTTCAATGAGCAGTTCTTC.

The sample holds many counts of this clonotype. The chain recombines TRBV5-1 with TRBJ2-7; D possibly matches TRBD1 or TRBD2 (5 bases each). The CDR3 extends over 14 amino acids. V lost 2 bases and J lost 3, with 12 bases in between. Germline CDR1 and CDR2: SGHRS and YFSETQ. The CDR3 region is CASSFGAAFYEQYF. As DNA, the CDR3 is TGCGCCAGCAGCTTCGGGGCGGCATTCTACGAGCAGTACTTC. Combining the CDR3 with reference TRBV5-1 and TRBJ2-7 gives the whole variable domain KAGVTQTPRYLIKTRGQQVTLSCSPISGHRSVSWYQQTPGQGLQFLFEYFSETQRNKGNFPGRFSGRQFSNSRSEMNVSTLELGDSALYLCASSFGAAFYEQYFGPGTRLTVT.

This clonotype was seen many times. V usage is TRBV12-3 or TRBV12-4 and J usage is TRBJ1-4; 10 bases match TRBD1. CDR3 size: 16 residues. V trimming: 5 bases; J trimming: 5 bases; junction bases outside the gene matches: 8. The CDR3 DNA follows: TGTGCCAGCAGTCCCCGGGGACAGGGGAAGAATGAAAAACTGTTTTTT. Translated: CASSPRGQGKNEKLFF.

This clonotype has at least ten counts. The gene calls are TRBV5-1 and TRBJ2-5; D ambiguous. Germline V gene data show CDR1 as SGHRS and CDR2 as YFSETQ. The CDR3 runs 14 residues. Trimming stripped 0 bases from V and 2 bases from J, with 8 bases between. The chain's CDR3 is CASSLGSMQETQYF. CDR3 nucleotide sequence: TGCGCCAGCAGCTTGGGGTCCATGCAAGAGACCCAGTACTTC.

At least ten counts were recorded for this clonotype. V is TRBV27 and J is TRBJ2-7, with TRBD1 matching over 9 bases. The J segment lost 2 bases and the V segment lost 5 bases, leaving 13 bases of the junction unmatched. The CDR3 runs to 17 residues. Germline V lookup: CDR1 MNHEY, CDR2 SMNVEV (reference sequence). The CDR3 DNA reads TGTGCCAGCAGTCGACAGTTCGGGACAGGGCGAACCTACGAGCAGTACTTC. Its protein is CASSRQFGTGRTYEQYF.

This clonotype was counted a few times. This chain connects TRBV12-3 or TRBV12-4 to TRBJ2-2, with D possibly TRBD1 on 6 matching bases. The CDR3 sequence is 16 residues long. V was shortened by 6 bases and J by 5 bases, with 19 bases between the two germline ends. This CDR3 reads CASSQDSGVGTGELFF. The CDR3 DNA sequence: TGTGCCAGCAGCCAGGACAGTGGGGTCGGGACCGGGGAGCTGTTTTTT.

The V gene is TRBV5-5, the J gene TRBJ2-7, with 9 bases lining up with TRBD1. The CDR3 spans 15 residues. The germline CDR1 and CDR2 sequences are SGHKS and YYEKEE (reference sequence). V was clipped by 5 bases and J by 5 bases; unmatched bases: 11. The CDR3 bases are TGTGCCAGCAGTCCCGCCCCCGGACAGGGGAACGAGCAGTACTTC. This sequence encodes CASSPAPGQGNEQYF.

The chain employs TRBV6-1 and TRBJ2-1; 11 nucleotides line up with TRBD2. The V and J ends lost 5 bases and 8 bases, in that order; junction bases with no gene match: 11. Germline V gene lookup returns CDR1 MNHNS and CDR2 SASEGT. There are 16 residues in the CDR3. CDR3 DNA sequence: TGTGCCAGCAGTCCATCTCTAGCGGGAGGCAAGTATGAGCAGTTCTTC. Protein sequence: CASSPSLAGGKYEQFF.

The chain couples TRBV6-2 or TRBV6-3 to TRBJ2-1, with 8 bases matching TRBD2. With V trimmed by 5 bases and J by 9 bases, 6 bases remained unmatched. Germline V gene sequence: CDR1 MNHEY, CDR2 SVGEGT. CDR3 length: 13 residues. Written as DNA, the CDR3 is TGTGCCAGCAGTCTTGGACTAGCTAGTGAGCAGTTCTTC. This translates into CASSLGLASEQFF.

This clonotype has only a few counts. The chain uses TRBV20-1 and TRBJ2-3, with D unclear. Germline-derived CDR1 and CDR2 are DFQATT and SNEGSKA (reference sequence). The CDR3 has 16 residues. Deletions cut 7 bases from V and 4 bases from J, with 24 bases between. The CDR3: CSVSNPPDPKADTQYF. The DNA of the CDR3 is TGCAGTGTGTCAAACCCCCCGGACCCCAAGGCAGATACGCAGTATTTT.

The rearrangement joins TRBV6-2 or TRBV6-3 to TRBJ1-5; 8 nucleotides match TRBD1. Germline lookup yields CDR1 MNHEY and CDR2 SVGEGT. J gave up 4 bases and V 0 bases, and 11 bases lay outside the gene matches. There are 18 residues in the CDR3. The CDR3 reads CASSYSYGTGRPNQPQHF. The CDR3 nucleotides are TGTGCCAGCAGTTACTCATACGGGACAGGCAGACCTAATCAGCCCCAGCATTTT.

The rearrangement joins TRBV11-2 to TRBJ1-1, with TRBD1 identical over 7 bases. CDR3 length equals 15 residues. V dropped 5 bases and J dropped 1; count of bases not matched to a gene: 7. Germline assignment: CDR1 SGHAT and CDR2 FQNNGV. CDR3 in amino acids: CASSAGQATNTEAFF. CDR3 DNA sequence: TGTGCCAGCAGCGCCGGACAGGCCACGAACACTGAAGCTTTCTTT.

V is TRBV18 and J is TRBJ2-1; D perhaps matches TRBD2 (6 bases). The germline gives CDR1 KGHSH, CDR2 LQKENI. The CDR3 runs 13 residues. The V gene lost 6 bases and the J gene lost 7 bases, with 13 bases spanning the gap. The CDR3 protein is CASSPGSGNEQFF. The CDR3 DNA reads as TGTGCCAGCTCGCCGGGAAGCGGGAATGAGCAGTTCTTC. The whole variable domain, filled in from reference TRBV18 and TRBJ2-1, reads NAGVMQNPRHLVRRRGQEARLRCSPMKGHSHVYWYRQLPEEGLKFMVYLQKENIIDESGMPKERFSAEFPKEGPSILRIQQVVRGDSAAYFCASSPGSGNEQFFGPGTRLTVL.